The clone carrying this T cell receptor beta chain was detected many times. TCRdb fed the 5' RACE reads into MiXCR, producing one record per CDR3 protein. Altogether some 27,000 distinct CDR3 sequences are present, about 6% being singletons, with the ten largest covering 20% to 30%. The data are from a study of T cells after yellow fever vaccination. The V gene lost 4 bases and the J gene lost 4 bases, with 17 bases spanning the gap. The CDR3 extends over 15 amino acids. The J gene is TRBJ2-7, the V gene TRBV12-3 or TRBV12-4, with D unresolved. The origin of this receptor is a man aged 30-40 years who received the YFV17D yellow fever vaccine. Sequences were derived from PBMCs, either bulk or a sorted T-cell subset (CD4+, CD8+, memory, or dextramer-sorted; not recorded which), sampled on the day of the yellow fever booster vaccination. CDR3 nucleotides: TGTGCCAGCAGTTCCTCCCCCCTGATGGTATACGAGCAGTACTTC. Amino acid sequence: CASSSSPLMVYEQYF.